Below, 9 T cell receptor beta chains from the same sample are listed, as sequenced in a study of cytomegalovirus exposure and HLA in healthy donors (TCRdb year 2017). The library was produced with the immunoSEQ multiplex PCR assay. For the multiplex PCR, a mixture combining 60 forward primers for TCR Vbeta segments and 13 reverse primers for TCR Jbeta segments was used. TCRdb's version of the immuneACCESS table is confined to in-frame rearrangements and falls short of the full clone set. An unresolved V gene accounts for under half of the shortfall where checked; the remainder is of unknown origin. The sample has about 140,000 clones on record, about 75% of them singletons. The ten top clones hold approximately 11% of the sample. The sequencing input was PBMCs. The receptors here all came from a man in his late teens or twenties in good health and CMV-seropositive.

This chain uses TRBV2 with TRBJ2-1; possible D gene TRBD2, 5 bases. The CDR3 has 14 amino acids. Trimming removed 1 base from V and 4 bases from J, with 8 bases in between. The germline gives CDR1 SNHLY, CDR2 FYNNEI. The DNA for the CDR3 is TGTGCCAGCAGTGAAGGCGGGCCGTACAATGAGCAGTTCTTC. Amino acids: CASSEGGPYNEQFF. The variable domain in full, with the rest retrieved from reference TRBV2 and TRBJ2-1, is EPEVTQTPSHQVTQMGQEVILRCVPISNHLYFYWYRQILGQKVEFLVSFYNNEISEKSEIFDDQFSVERPDGSNFTLKIRSTKLEDSAMYFCASSEGGPYNEQFFGPGTRLTVL.

The V and J genes are TRBV19 and TRBJ2-7, with D possibly being TRBD2 (5 bases). The CDR3 is made up of 16 amino acids. Trimming removed 3 bases at V and 2 bases at J, with 17 bases between. Germline V gene data show CDR1 as LNHDA and CDR2 as SQIVND (reference sequence). CDR3 bases: TGTGCCAGTAGTATTGGCGGGTTCATCCGCCCCTACGAGCAGTACTTC. Translated, it gives CASSIGGFIRPYEQYF.

This chain connects TRBV10-2 to TRBJ1-5; 7 bases match TRBD1. Germline V lookup: CDR1 WSHSY, CDR2 SAAADI. The CDR3 loop spans 14 amino acids. Trimming at V came to 4 bases and at J to 2 bases, leaving 2 bases not matched to a gene. CDR3 amino acids: CASSGQGGNQPQHF. CDR3 nucleotides: TGCGCCAGCAGTGGACAGGGCGGCAATCAGCCCCAGCATTTT.

The chain recombines TRBV5-1 with TRBJ1-1, with D perhaps TRBD1 (6 bases). This CDR3 contains 14 residues. Germline V gene sequence: CDR1 SGHRS, CDR2 YFSETQ. Between the trimmed V and J ends, which lost 1 base and 1 base, there was a span of 8 bases. CDR3 sequence reads: CASSLPGANTEAFF. CDR3 in DNA: TGCGCCAGCAGCTTGCCAGGGGCGAACACTGAAGCTTTCTTT.

This clone occurred once. V gene TRBV6-6 combines with J gene TRBJ1-1, with D uncertain. Trimming took 0 bases from V and 4 from J, leaving 12 bases between them. This CDR3 contains 15 residues. The V gene's germline CDR1 is MNHNY and CDR2 SVGAGI (reference sequence). This chain's CDR3 is CASSYSGAMGTEAFF. CDR3 DNA sequence: TGTGCCAGCAGTTACTCGGGAGCGATGGGCACTGAAGCTTTCTTT.

This clone was observed a handful of times. The gene calls are TRBV2 and TRBJ2-2; D not resolved. The germline CDR1 and CDR2 sequences are SNHLY and FYNNEI. The CDR3 consists of 14 residues. V was pared by 6 bases and J by 0 bases, with 8 bases between. CDR3 sequence (DNA): TGTGCCAGCAGAGCACCTTCGAACACCGGGGAGCTGTTTTTT. This sequence encodes CASRAPSNTGELFF.

This clone has only a few counts. The gene calls are TRBV27 and TRBJ2-5, with a weak D call TRBD1 (6 bases). The J call may be incorrect, as the DNA end agrees better with TRBJ2-7. The CDR3 totals 13 residues. Germline V gene sequence: CDR1 MNHEY, CDR2 SMNVEV (reference sequence). CDR3 protein: CASSWQGSYEQYF. For the CDR3, the DNA is TGTGCCAGCAGTTGGCAGGGGTCCTACGAGCAGTACTTC.

This clone was found a few times. This chain connects TRBV19 to TRBJ1-1; D is ambiguous. The CDR3 runs 15 residues. Germline CDR1 is LNHDA and CDR2 is SQIVND (reference sequence). The germline V and J ends were trimmed by 6 bases and 3 bases, with 17 bases remaining between them. CDR3 DNA: TGTGCCAGTAGCTCCCCTCCCGGGGAGGACACTGAAGCTTTCTTT. It is translated as CASSSPPGEDTEAFF.

This clone was seen a single time. The V call is TRBV2, the J call TRBJ1-5; TRBD1 is a possible D gene (5 bases). This CDR3 spans 14 amino acids. Germline V gene sequence: CDR1 SNHLY, CDR2 FYNNEI. The ends were cut back, 5 bases at V and 4 bases at J, with 12 bases in the middle. The CDR3 DNA follows: TGTGCCAGCAGTCCTACAAGGGGAAATCAGCCCCAGCATTTT. The encoded protein is CASSPTRGNQPQHF.